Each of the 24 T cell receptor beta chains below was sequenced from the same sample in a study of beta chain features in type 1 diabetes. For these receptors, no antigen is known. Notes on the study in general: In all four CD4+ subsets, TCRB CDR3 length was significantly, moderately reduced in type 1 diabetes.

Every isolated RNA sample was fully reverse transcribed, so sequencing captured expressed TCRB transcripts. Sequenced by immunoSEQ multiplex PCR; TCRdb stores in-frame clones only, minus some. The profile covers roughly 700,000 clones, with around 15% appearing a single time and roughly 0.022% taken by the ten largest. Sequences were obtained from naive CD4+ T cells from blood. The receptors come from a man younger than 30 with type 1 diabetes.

This CDR3 is CASSLNQETQYF. CDR3 coding DNA: TGTGCCAGCAGCTTAAATCAAGAGACCCAGTACTTC. The chain recombines TRBV7-3 with TRBJ2-5; D unclear. The CDR3 extends over 12 amino acids. V gave up 1 base and J gave up 2 bases, with 2 bases separating them. Germline V gene sequence: CDR1 SGHTA, CDR2 FQGTGA.

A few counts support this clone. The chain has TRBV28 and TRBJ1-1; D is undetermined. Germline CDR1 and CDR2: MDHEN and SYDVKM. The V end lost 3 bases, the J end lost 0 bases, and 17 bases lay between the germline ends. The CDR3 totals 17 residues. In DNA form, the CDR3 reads TGTGCCAGCAGTTTGACATTCCTTCTCGGGCTGAACACTGAAGCTTTCTTT. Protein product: CASSLTFLLGLNTEAFF. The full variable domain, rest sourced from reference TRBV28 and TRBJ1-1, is DVKVTQSSRYLVKRTGEKVFLECVQDMDHENMFWYRQDPGLGLRLIYFSYDVKMKEKGDIPEGYSVSREKKERFSLILESASTNQTSMYLCASSLTFLLGLNTEAFFGQGTRLTVV.

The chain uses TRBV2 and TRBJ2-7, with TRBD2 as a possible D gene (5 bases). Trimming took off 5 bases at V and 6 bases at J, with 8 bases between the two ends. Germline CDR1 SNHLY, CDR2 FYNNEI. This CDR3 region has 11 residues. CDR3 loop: CASSWEIEQYF. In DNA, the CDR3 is TGTGCCAGCAGTTGGGAGATCGAGCAGTACTTC.

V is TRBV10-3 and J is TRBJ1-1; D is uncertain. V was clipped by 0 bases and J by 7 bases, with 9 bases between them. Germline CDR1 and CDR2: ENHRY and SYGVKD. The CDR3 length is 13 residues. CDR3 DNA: TGTGCCATCAGTGAGTCTTGGACCTATGAAGCTTTCTTT. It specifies CAISESWTYEAFF.

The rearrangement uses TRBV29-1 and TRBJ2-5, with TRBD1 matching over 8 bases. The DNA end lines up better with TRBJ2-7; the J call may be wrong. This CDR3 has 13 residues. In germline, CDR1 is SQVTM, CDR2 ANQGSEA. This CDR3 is CSVGWDRSYEQYF. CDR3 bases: TGCAGCGTTGGTTGGGACAGGAGCTACGAGCAGTACTTC.

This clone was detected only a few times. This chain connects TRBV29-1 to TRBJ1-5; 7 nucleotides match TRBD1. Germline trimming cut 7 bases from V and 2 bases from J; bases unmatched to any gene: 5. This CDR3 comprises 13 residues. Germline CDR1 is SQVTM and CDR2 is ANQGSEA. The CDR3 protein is CSAGDSGNQPQHF. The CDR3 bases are TGCAGCGCCGGGGACAGTGGCAATCAGCCCCAGCATTTT.

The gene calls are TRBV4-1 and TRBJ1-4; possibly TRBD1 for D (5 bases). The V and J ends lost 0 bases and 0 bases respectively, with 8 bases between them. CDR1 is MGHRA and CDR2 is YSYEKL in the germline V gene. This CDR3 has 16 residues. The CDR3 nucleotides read TGCGCCAGCAGCCAAGATCAGGGAACAACTAATGAAAAACTGTTTTTT. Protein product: CASSQDQGTTNEKLFF.

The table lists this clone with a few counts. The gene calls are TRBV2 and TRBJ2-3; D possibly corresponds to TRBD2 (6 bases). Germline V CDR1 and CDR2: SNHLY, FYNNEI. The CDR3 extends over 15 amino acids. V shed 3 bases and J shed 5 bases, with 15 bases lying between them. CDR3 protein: CASSDRLALRDTQYF. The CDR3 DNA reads TGTGCCAGCAGTGATCGCCTAGCGCTACGAGATACGCAGTATTTT. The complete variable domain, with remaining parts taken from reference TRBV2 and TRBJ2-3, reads EPEVTQTPSHQVTQMGQEVILRCVPISNHLYFYWYRQILGQKVEFLVSFYNNEISEKSEIFDDQFSVERPDGSNFTLKIRSTKLEDSAMYFCASSDRLALRDTQYFGPGTRLTVL.

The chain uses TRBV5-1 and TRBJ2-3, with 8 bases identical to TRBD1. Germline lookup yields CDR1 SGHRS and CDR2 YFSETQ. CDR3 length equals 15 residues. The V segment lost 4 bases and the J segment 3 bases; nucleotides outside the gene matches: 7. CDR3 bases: TGCGCCAGCAGCGCGGGACAGGATGGGACAGATACGCAGTATTTT. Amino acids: CASSAGQDGTDTQYF.

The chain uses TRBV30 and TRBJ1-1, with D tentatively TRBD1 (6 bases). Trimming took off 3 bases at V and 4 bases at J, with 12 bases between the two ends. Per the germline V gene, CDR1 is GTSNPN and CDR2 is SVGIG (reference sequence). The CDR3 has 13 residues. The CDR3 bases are TGTGCCTGGAGACAGGGTACGTCCACTGAAGCTTTCTTT. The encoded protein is CAWRQGTSTEAFF.

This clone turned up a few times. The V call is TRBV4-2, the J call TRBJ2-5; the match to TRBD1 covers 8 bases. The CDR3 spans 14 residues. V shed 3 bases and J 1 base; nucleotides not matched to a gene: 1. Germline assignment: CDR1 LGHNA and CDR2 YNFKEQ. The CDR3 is CASSQDRVQETQYF. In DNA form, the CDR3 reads TGTGCCAGCAGCCAGGACAGGGTCCAAGAGACCCAGTACTTC.

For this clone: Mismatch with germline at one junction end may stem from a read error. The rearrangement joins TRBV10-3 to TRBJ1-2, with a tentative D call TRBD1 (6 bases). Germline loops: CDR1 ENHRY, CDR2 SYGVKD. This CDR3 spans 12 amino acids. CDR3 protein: CAFSAGDYGYTF. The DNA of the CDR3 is TGTGCCTTCAGTGCAGGGGATTATGGCTACACCTTC.

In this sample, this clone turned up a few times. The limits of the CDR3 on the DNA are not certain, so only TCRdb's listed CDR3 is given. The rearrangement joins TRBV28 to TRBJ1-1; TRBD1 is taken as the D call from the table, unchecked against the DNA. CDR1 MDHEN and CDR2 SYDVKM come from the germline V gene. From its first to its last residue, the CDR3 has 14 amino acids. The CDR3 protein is CASSLFGTGAERFF.

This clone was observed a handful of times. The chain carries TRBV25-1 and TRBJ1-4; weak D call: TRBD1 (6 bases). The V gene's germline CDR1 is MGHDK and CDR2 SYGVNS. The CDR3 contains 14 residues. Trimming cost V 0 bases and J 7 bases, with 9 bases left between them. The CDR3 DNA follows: TGTGCCAGCAGTGAATATTCAGGGGTTGAAAAACTGTTTTTT. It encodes CASSEYSGVEKLFF. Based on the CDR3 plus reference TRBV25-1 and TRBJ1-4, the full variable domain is EADIYQTPRYLVIGTGKKITLECSQTMGHDKMYWYQQDPGMELHLIHYSYGVNSTEKGDLSSESTVSRIRTEHFPLTLESARPSHTSQYLCASSEYSGVEKLFFGSGTQLSVL.

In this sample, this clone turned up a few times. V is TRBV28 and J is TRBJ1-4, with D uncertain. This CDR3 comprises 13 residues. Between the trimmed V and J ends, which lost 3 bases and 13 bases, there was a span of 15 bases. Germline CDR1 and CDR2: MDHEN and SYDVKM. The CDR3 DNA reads TGTGCCAGCAGTTTCTCGGTTCCCGCGGGACTGTTTTTT. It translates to CASSFSVPAGLFF.

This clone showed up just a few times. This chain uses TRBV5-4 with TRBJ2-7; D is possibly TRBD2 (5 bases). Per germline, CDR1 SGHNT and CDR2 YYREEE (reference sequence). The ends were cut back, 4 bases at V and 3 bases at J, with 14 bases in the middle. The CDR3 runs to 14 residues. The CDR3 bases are TGTGCCAGCAGCGCATCTGGACTGAACTACGAGCAGTACTTC. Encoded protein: CASSASGLNYEQYF. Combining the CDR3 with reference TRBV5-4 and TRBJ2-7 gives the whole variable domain ETGVTQSPTHLIKTRGQQVTLRCSSQSGHNTVSWYQQALGQGPQFIFQYYREEENGRGNFPPRFSGLQFPNYSSELNVNALELDDSALYLCASSASGLNYEQYFGPGTRLTVT.

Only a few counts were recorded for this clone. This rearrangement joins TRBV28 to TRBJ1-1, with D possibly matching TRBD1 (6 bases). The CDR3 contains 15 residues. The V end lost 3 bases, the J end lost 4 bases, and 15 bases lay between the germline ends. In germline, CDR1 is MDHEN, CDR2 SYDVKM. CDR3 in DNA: TGTGCCAGCAGTTTTCGTAGAGGGGGTCGCACTGAAGCTTTCTTT. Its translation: CASSFRRGGRTEAFF.

The CDR3 sequence is CASSLSLRNTIYF. Written as DNA, the CDR3 is TGTGCCAGCAGTCTCTCACTTCGAAACACCATATATTTT. This rearrangement joins TRBV28 to TRBJ1-3; D uncertain. The CDR3 totals 13 residues. Trimming took 5 bases from V and 5 from J, leaving 10 bases between them. The germline gives CDR1 MDHEN, CDR2 SYDVKM. Using reference TRBV28 and TRBJ1-3 for the parts outside the CDR3, the full variable domain is DVKVTQSSRYLVKRTGEKVFLECVQDMDHENMFWYRQDPGLGLRLIYFSYDVKMKEKGDIPEGYSVSREKKERFSLILESASTNQTSMYLCASSLSLRNTIYFGEGSWLTVV.

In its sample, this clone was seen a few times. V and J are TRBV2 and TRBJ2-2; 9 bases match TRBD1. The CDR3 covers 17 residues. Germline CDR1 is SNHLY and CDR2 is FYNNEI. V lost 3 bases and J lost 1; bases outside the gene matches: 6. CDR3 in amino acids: CASSDAWGQGNTGELFF. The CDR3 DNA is TGTGCCAGCAGTGACGCTTGGGGACAGGGGAACACCGGGGAGCTGTTTTTT.

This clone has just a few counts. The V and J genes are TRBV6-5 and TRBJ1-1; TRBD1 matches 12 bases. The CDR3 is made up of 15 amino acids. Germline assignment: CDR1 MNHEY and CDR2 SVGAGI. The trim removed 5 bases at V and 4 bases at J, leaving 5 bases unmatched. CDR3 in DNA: TGTGCCAGCAGTGGGACAGGGGGCTATGGCACTGAAGCTTTCTTT. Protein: CASSGTGGYGTEAFF.

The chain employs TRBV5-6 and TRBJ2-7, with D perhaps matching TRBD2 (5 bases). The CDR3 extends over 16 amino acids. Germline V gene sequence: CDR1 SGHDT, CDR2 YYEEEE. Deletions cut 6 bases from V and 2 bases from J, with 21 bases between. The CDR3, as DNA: TGTGCCAGCACCAATAATCTCGGGGTTGGGCCCTACGAGCAGTACTTC. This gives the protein CASTNNLGVGPYEQYF.

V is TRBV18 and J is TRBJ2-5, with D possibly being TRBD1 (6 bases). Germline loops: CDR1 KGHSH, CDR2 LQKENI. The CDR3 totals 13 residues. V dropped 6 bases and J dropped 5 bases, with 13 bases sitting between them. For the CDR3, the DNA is TGTGCCAGCTCTCTAAGGACAGACGAGACCCAGTACTTC. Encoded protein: CASSLRTDETQYF.

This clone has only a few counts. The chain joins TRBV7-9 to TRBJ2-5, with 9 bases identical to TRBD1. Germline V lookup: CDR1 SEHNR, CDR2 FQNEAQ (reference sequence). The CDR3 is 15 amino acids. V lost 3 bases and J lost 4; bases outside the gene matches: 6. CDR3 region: CASSFPTGGRETQYF. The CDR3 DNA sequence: TGTGCCAGCAGCTTCCCGACAGGGGGACGAGAGACCCAGTACTTC.

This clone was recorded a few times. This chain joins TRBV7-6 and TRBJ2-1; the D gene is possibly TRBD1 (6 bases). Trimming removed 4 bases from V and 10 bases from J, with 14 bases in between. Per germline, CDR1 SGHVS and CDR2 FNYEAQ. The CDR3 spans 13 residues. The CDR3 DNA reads TGTGCCAGCAGCTCCAGTCGGGACACCGAGCAGTTCTTC. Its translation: CASSSSRDTEQFF.